This T cell receptor (beta chain) came from a study of technical replicates of blood from a handful of donors. Trimming left V 4 bases short and J 7 bases short, with 14 bases between. Germline assignment: CDR1 SGDLS and CDR2 YYNGEE. The CDR3 runs 13 residues. The protocol was immunoSEQ multiplex PCR, while the TCRdb copy is restricted to in-frame clones and leaves out a portion. The table includes under 85,000 clones, around 90% detected once. The TCR originated in a human donor in good health. Sequences were obtained from T cells isolated from PBMCs. The chain employs TRBV9 and TRBJ1-1, with D possibly TRBD1 on 5 matching bases. The CDR3 nucleotides read TGTGCCAGCAGCCCACAGGTATCAATTGAAGCTTTCTTT. Amino acids: CASSPQVSIEAFF.